This paragraph reports one T cell receptor beta chain. These data come from a study of blood T cell repertoires in COVID-19. About the study: Samples representing acute and convalescent COVID-19 were sourced from the United States, Italy and Spain. PBMCs, B-cell-depleted T cells, or T cells were the source of the cDNA or gDNA that made up the material.

The germline V and J ends were trimmed by 0 bases and 0 bases, with 9 bases remaining between them. Germline V gives CDR1 SGHRS, CDR2 YFSETQ. This CDR3 spans 15 amino acids. Authors' processing steps: For nucleated cells, counts were estimated from reference gene primer amplification. Sequencing was performed with immunoSEQ multiplex PCR; in TCRdb, only in-frame clones are kept and a portion is missing. V, J and clone size were drawn from that table, and D and trimming were deduced from the DNA. The table lists 150,000 to 200,000 clones, roughly nine tenths of them singletons, with roughly 2% in the top ten.

This TCR came from a man aged 70-80 years with active or convalescent COVID-19. Specimen: peripheral blood. The genes are TRBV5-1 and TRBJ1-1; D call uncertain. The CDR3 sequence: CASSLAQALNTEAFF. CDR3 nucleotide sequence: TGCGCCAGCAGCTTGGCCCAGGCTCTGAACACTGAAGCTTTCTTT.